A selection of T cell receptor beta chains follows, all from one sample in a study of blood T cell repertoires in COVID-19. The table came from immunoSEQ multiplex PCR; TCRdb's copy has only in-frame clones and leaves some out. This table has over 100,000 clones, around 82% appearing once. The sequencing sample was made of peripheral blood. The receptors here all came from a woman between 50 and 59 years old with acute or convalescent COVID-19. The CDR3 runs from the conserved cysteine through the conserved F or W. The order of the fields is D gene, J gene, CDR3 length, V gene, clone size, CDR3 protein, CDR3 DNA. D genes are given only for firm matches. Rows may omit the clone size; those that give it use once, few, many or a size class.

>TRBD2|TRBJ2-3|14|TRBV29-1|NA
CSVDQASGGDTKYF
TGCAGCGTCGATCAGGCTAGCGGGGGGGATACGAAGTATTTT
>TRBD1|TRBJ1-1|15|TRBV11-3|NA
CASSLDGTANTEAFF
TGTGCCAGCAGCTTAGATGGGACAGCGAACACTGAAGCTTTCTTT
>TRBD1|TRBJ2-1|16|TRBV19|NA
CASSRGLGQGHNEQFF
TGTGCCAGTAGTAGGGGGCTTGGACAGGGACACAATGAGCAGTTCTTC
>NA|TRBJ2-1|15|TRBV6-5|NA
CASSLQSGLYNEQFF
TGTGCCAGCAGTTTACAAAGCGGCCTCTACAATGAGCAGTTCTTC
>TRBD1|TRBJ2-5|16|TRBV27|once
CASSSKTGMARETQYF
TGTGCCAGCAGTTCGAAGACAGGGATGGCCCGCGAGACCCAGTACTTC
>TRBD1|TRBJ1-2|15|TRBV19|NA
CASSREPGQRYGYTF
TGTGCCAGTAGTAGAGAACCGGGACAGCGCTATGGCTACACCTTC
>TRBD1|TRBJ1-6|15|TRBV5-1|NA
CASKGTGENYSPLHF
TGCGCCAGCAAAGGGACAGGGGAGAACTATTCACCCCTCCACTTT
>NA|TRBJ1-1|11|TRBV20-1|NA
CRASYGLEAFF
TGCAGGGCTAGTTACGGACTGGAAGCTTTCTTT
>TRBD2|TRBJ2-1|16|TRBV5-1|NA
CASSSISGGAYNEQFF
TGCGCCAGCAGTTCCATTTCTGGGGGGGCCTACAATGAGCAGTTCTTC
>NA|TRBJ1-3|13|TRBV12-2|few
CASRFGSGNTIYF
NA
>TRBD1|TRBJ2-7|15|TRBV28|NA
CASRDPGQGVYEQYF
TGTGCCAGCAGAGATCCGGGACAGGGGGTTTACGAGCAGTACTTC
>NA|TRBJ2-2|13|TRBV7-3|few
CASSQVTGGELFF
TGTGCCAGCAGCCAAGTGACAGGCGGGGAGCTGTTTTTT
>TRBD1|TRBJ1-1|16|TRBV12-5|NA
CASGLVLAGGSEGAFF
TGTGCTAGTGGTTTGGTGTTGGCAGGGGGCTCTGAAGGAGCTTTCTTT
>NA|TRBJ2-7|13|TRBV2|NA
CASSDPGIYEQYF
TGTGCCAGCAGTGATCCGGGGATCTACGAGCAGTACTTC
>NA|TRBJ2-5|13|TRBV3-1/TRBV3-2|NA
CASSQELVGQPYF
TGTGCCAGCAGCCAAGAATTGGTGGGCCAGCCGTACTTC
>TRBD1|TRBJ2-2|16|TRBV4-1|NA
CASSQSRQGNTGELFF
TGCGCCAGCAGCCAATCTAGACAGGGGAACACCGGGGAGCTGTTTTTT
>TRBD2|TRBJ2-1|11|TRBV5-6|NA
CASSGGGEQFF
TGTGCCAGCAGCGGCGGGGGTGAGCAGTTCTTC
>TRBD2|TRBJ2-2|15|TRBV9|NA
CASSVRRGGYEELFF
TGTGCCAGCAGCGTAAGGCGGGGGGGCTACGAGGAGCTGTTTTTT
>NA|TRBJ2-1|13|TRBV19|NA
CASSIQAGNEQFF
TGTGCCAGTAGTATACAGGCAGGGAATGAGCAGTTCTTC
>TRBD2|TRBJ2-3|16|TRBV7-9|NA
CASSPGLAGNTDTQYF
TGTGCCAGCAGCCCCGGACTAGCGGGGAACACAGATACGCAGTATTTT
>TRBD1|TRBJ1-1|14|TRBV6-4|NA
CASKRDSLNTEAFF
TGTGCCAGCAAAAGGGACAGCTTGAACACTGAAGCTTTCTTT
>NA|TRBJ1-1|16|TRBV4-1|once
CASSQESVPITGEAFF
TGCGCCAGCAGCCAAGAAAGTGTCCCCATCACGGGTGAAGCTTTCTTT
>NA|TRBJ1-5|17|TRBV21-1|NA
CASTPKGTTASNQPQHF
TGTGCCAGCACTCCAAAAGGAACGACAGCAAGCAATCAGCCCCAGCATTTT
>NA|TRBJ1-1|15|TRBV5-1|NA
CASSLATGSGTEAFF
TGCGCCAGCAGCTTGGCCACGGGGAGCGGAACTGAAGCTTTCTTT
>NA|TRBJ2-2|15|TRBV6-5|NA
CASSKQGRRTGELFF
TGTGCCAGCAGTAAACAGGGAAGGCGCACCGGGGAGCTGTTTTTT
>NA|TRBJ2-2|17|TRBV18|NA
CASSPPWALPNTGELFF
TGTGCCAGCTCACCACCCTGGGCCCTTCCGAACACCGGGGAGCTGTTTTTT
>TRBD1|TRBJ1-1|11|TRBV2|NA
CAIPQGAMAFF
TGTGCCATCCCTCAGGGGGCTATGGCTTTCTTT
>NA|TRBJ2-2|14|TRBV20-1|NA
CSASGAGSAGELFF
TGCAGTGCTAGTGGTGCGGGGAGCGCCGGGGAGCTGTTTTTT
>TRBD2|TRBJ2-7|15|TRBV7-8|few
CASSTREGTGYEQYF
TGTGCCAGCAGCACACGGGAGGGCACTGGATACGAGCAGTACTTC
>NA|TRBJ2-1|14|TRBV7-6|NA
CASSLFGTPNEQFF
TGTGCCAGCAGCTTATTCGGGACACCTAATGAGCAGTTCTTC
>NA|TRBJ2-3|15|TRBV18|NA
CASSPGRGVTDTQYF
TGTGCCAGCTCACCGGGCAGGGGAGTGACAGATACGCAGTATTTT
>NA|TRBJ2-3|16|TRBV5-1|NA
CASSFERGKGTDTQYF
TGCGCCAGCAGCTTCGAAAGGGGGAAGGGCACAGATACGCAGTATTTT
>NA|TRBJ1-1|15|TRBV7-9|NA
CASSLAGGGATEAFF
TGTGCCAGCAGCTTAGCCGGGGGAGGGGCTACTGAAGCTTTCTTT
>TRBD2|TRBJ2-7|15|TRBV5-6|NA
CASSRGLAGSYEQYF
TGTGCCAGCAGCCGTGGACTAGCGGGCTCCTACGAGCAGTACTTC
>TRBD1|TRBJ2-5|15|TRBV7-9|NA
CASSPTTGAQETQYF
TGTGCCAGCAGCCCGACAACAGGGGCCCAAGAGACCCAGTACTTC
>NA|TRBJ1-5|12|TRBV30|once
CAWSVHNQPQHF
TGTGCCTGGAGTGTTCATAATCAGCCCCAGCATTTT
>NA|TRBJ2-1|12|TRBV3-1/TRBV3-2|NA
CASSRYGGEQFF
TGTGCCAGCAGCCGATATGGGGGGGAGCAGTTCTTC
>TRBD1|TRBJ1-1|15|TRBV6-5|NA
CASRGLEGARTEAFF
TGTGCCAGCAGGGGGTTAGAGGGGGCGCGAACTGAAGCTTTCTTT
>NA|TRBJ2-7|16|TRBV5-1|NA
CASSLGQGAGLNEQYF
TGCGCCAGCAGCTTGGGACAAGGCGCAGGGTTGAACGAGCAGTACTTC
>NA|TRBJ1-2|13|TRBV7-8|NA
CASSPGGGYGYTF
TGTGCCAGCAGCCCCGGGGGAGGATATGGCTACACCTTC
>NA|TRBJ1-6|15|TRBV5-1|NA
CASSLGQGLGSPLHF
TGCGCCAGCAGCTTGGGGCAGGGCCTGGGTTCACCCCTCCACTTT